Each of the 13 T cell receptor beta chains below was sequenced from the same sample in a study of shared clonotypes between healthy human individuals. Here immunoSEQ multiplex PCR was the method, and the copy in TCRdb shows in-frame clones only, minus some. The table lists roughly 490,000 clones, 65% to 80% of them singletons. Material: PBMCs. All receptors come from a woman aged 40 to 50 in good health. Some clones in this sample may be carry-over from other donors' samples.

This clone was counted a single time. V and J are TRBV11-3 and TRBJ1-1; unclear D gene. V lost 5 bases and J 1 base, leaving 14 bases between the germline ends. The CDR3 has 15 amino acids. Germline V gene lookup returns CDR1 SGHNT and CDR2 YENEEA. The CDR3 here is CASSPSSHANTEAFF. CDR3 DNA sequence: TGTGCCAGCAGCCCTAGCTCCCACGCGAACACTGAAGCTTTCTTT. The full variable domain, completed using reference TRBV11-3 and TRBJ1-1, is EAGVVQSPRYKIIEKKQPVAFWCNPISGHNTLYWYLQNLGQGPELLIRYENEEAVDDSQLPKDRFSAERLKGVDSTLKIQPAELGDSAVYLCASSPSSHANTEAFFGQGTRLTVV.

CDR3 amino acids: CASSLDYRRTDTQYF. The CDR3 DNA reads as TGCGCCAGCAGCTTGGACTATCGACGCACAGATACGCAGTATTTT. This chain uses TRBV5-1 with TRBJ2-3; no clear D. This CDR3 comprises 15 residues. Germline V gene data show CDR1 as SGHRS and CDR2 as YFSETQ. Deletions cut 0 bases from V and 1 base from J, with 9 bases between.

V is TRBV27 and J is TRBJ1-1; weak D call: TRBD1 (6 bases). The germline V and J ends were trimmed by 2 bases and 8 bases, with 15 bases remaining between them. Looked up from germline, CDR1 is MNHEY and CDR2 is SMNVEV (reference sequence). The CDR3 loop spans 14 amino acids. In DNA form, the CDR3 reads TGTGCCAGCAGTTTACAGGGGTCCCCGCAGGAAGCTTTCTTT. The encoded protein is CASSLQGSPQEAFF.

The chain combines TRBV2 with TRBJ2-7; D might be TRBD2 (5 bases). CDR3 size: 14 residues. In germline, CDR1 is SNHLY, CDR2 FYNNEI. V was pared by 6 bases and J by 3 bases, with 15 bases between. The CDR3 sequence: CASSPSEGGYEQYF. CDR3 nucleotide sequence: TGTGCCAGCAGCCCCTCCGAGGGCGGCTACGAGCAGTACTTC.

This clone was picked up many times. V gene TRBV27 combines with J gene TRBJ1-1, with 7 positions matching TRBD1. In germline, CDR1 is MNHEY, CDR2 SMNVEV (reference sequence). This CDR3 has 15 residues. Losses at the gene ends were 4 bases for V and 1 base for J; bases not matched to a gene: 6. The CDR3 reads CASSSARQGNTEAFF. The CDR3 DNA follows: TGTGCCAGCAGTTCTGCGAGACAGGGGAACACTGAAGCTTTCTTT.

This chain uses TRBV7-2 with TRBJ2-3, with D unresolved. The V end was cut by 3 bases, the J end by 4 bases, with 8 bases between. Germline CDR1 reads SGHTA; CDR2 reads FQGNSA. The CDR3 is 13 amino acids. The CDR3 DNA reads as TGTGCCAGCAGCTTGATATCATCAGATACGCAGTATTTT. It yields the protein CASSLISSDTQYF.

Comment on this clone: Different DNA sequences within this sample yield the same CDR3. The rearrangement joins TRBV27 to TRBJ2-1; 14 positions match TRBD2. The length of the CDR3 is 15 residues. V lost 5 bases and J lost 7; bases outside the gene matches: 4. Germline V gives CDR1 MNHEY, CDR2 SMNVEV (reference sequence). As DNA, the CDR3 is TGTGCCAGCAGTCCCGGGACTAGCGGGAGTAATGAGCAGTTCTTC. Translated: CASSPGTSGSNEQFF.

This chain joins TRBV7-3 and TRBJ2-3; no firm D call. Per germline, CDR1 SGHTA and CDR2 FQGTGA. The CDR3 is made up of 16 amino acids. Between the trimmed V and J ends, which lost 5 bases and 4 bases, there was a span of 19 bases. The CDR3 nucleotides read TGTGCCAGCAGCCTCCCCCCGGTATGTAGGGCAGATACGCAGTATTTT. Encoded protein: CASSLPPVCRADTQYF.

J is TRBJ2-7 and V is TRBV6-5; D is unresolved. Germline assignment: CDR1 MNHEY and CDR2 SVGAGI. The length of the CDR3 is 13 residues. V lost 0 bases, J lost 5 bases, and 8 bases lay in between. This CDR3 reads CASSYSIRHEQYF. The CDR3 DNA reads as TGTGCCAGCAGTTACTCGATCAGGCACGAGCAGTACTTC.

The chain has TRBV6-5 and TRBJ2-7; 9 bases align to TRBD2. The V segment lost 5 bases and the J segment 3 bases; nucleotides outside the gene matches: 8. The length of the CDR3 is 15 residues. CDR1 is MNHEY and CDR2 is SVGAGI in the germline V gene. The CDR3 sequence: CASSGGEREVYEQYF. DNA for the CDR3: TGTGCCAGCAGTGGAGGGGAGCGGGAGGTCTACGAGCAGTACTTC.

This clone occurred once. The chain uses TRBV10-1 and TRBJ1-1, with no clear D. The germline V gene has CDR1 WNHNN and CDR2 SYGVQD (reference sequence). The V gene lost 9 bases and the J gene lost 5 bases, with 22 bases spanning the gap. The CDR3 contains 15 residues. CDR3 sequence: CARTLAGSWMTEAFF. CDR3 coding DNA: TGCGCCAGGACCCTAGCGGGATCGTGGATGACTGAAGCTTTCTTT.

This clone turned up a few times. The V and J genes are TRBV27 and TRBJ1-2, with TRBD1 matching over 7 bases. Germline V gene data show CDR1 as MNHEY and CDR2 as SMNVEV (reference sequence). The CDR3 totals 15 residues. Unmatched junction bases numbered 9, after V lost 6 bases and J lost 2 bases. CDR3 DNA: TGTGCCAGCAGCAAAAAGACAGGGAGAAACTATGGCTACACCTTC. Its translation is CASSKKTGRNYGYTF.

V gene TRBV11-2 combines with J gene TRBJ1-3, with D possibly matching TRBD1 (6 bases). The CDR3 length is 17 residues. Germline V CDR1 and CDR2: SGHAT, FQNNGV. Trimming took 2 bases from V and 0 from J, leaving 14 bases between them. The CDR3 is CASSLRSGAASGNTIYF. The CDR3 DNA sequence: TGTGCCAGCAGCTTAAGGTCAGGGGCAGCCTCTGGAAACACCATATATTTT.